These T cell receptor beta chains were read from a single sample in a study of molecular identifiers for immune sequencing clone quantification. Using its own MiXCR run on the PCR reads, TCRdb lists one record per CDR3 protein. The sample shows some 320,000 distinct CDR3 sequences, roughly a quarter of them seen only once. The sample consisted of naive CD8+ T cells from blood, with Jurkat cell RNA spiked in. The source is a human donor in good health. Some libraries in this study had Jurkat cell RNA spiked in. Each CDR3 is given with its conserved first and last residue. Each record gives: D gene, V gene, J gene, clone size, CDR3 protein, CDR3 DNA. A D gene is named only where the DNA matches it firmly. Where a row states a size, it is once, few, many or the class of an expanded clone; other rows omit it.

D: NA
V: TRBV4-3
J: TRBJ1-2
size: NA
CDR3: CASSQDRQHYGYTF
DNA: TGCGCCAGCAGCCAAGATCGACAGCACTATGGCTACACCTTC

D: NA
V: TRBV19
J: TRBJ1-5
size: few
CDR3: CASSIALGRSNQPQHF
DNA: TGTGCCAGTAGTATAGCCCTTGGAAGAAGCAATCAGCCCCAGCATTTT

D: NA
V: TRBV9
J: TRBJ2-5
size: many
CDR3: CASSVGSQGLQETQYF
DNA: TGTGCCAGCAGCGTAGGGTCCCAGGGACTCCAAGAGACCCAGTACTTC

D: NA
V: TRBV4-3
J: TRBJ1-2
size: few
CDR3: CASGRSVQSNYGYTF
DNA: TGCGCCAGCGGACGATCAGTGCAGAGTAACTATGGCTACACCTTC

D: NA
V: TRBV10-1
J: TRBJ2-7
size: NA
CDR3: CASSELQGFNEQYF
DNA: TGCGCCAGCAGTGAGTTACAGGGATTCAACGAGCAGTACTTC

D: NA
V: TRBV20-1
J: TRBJ1-5
size: many
CDR3: CSARDENNQPQHF
DNA: TGCAGTGCTAGAGATGAGAACAATCAGCCCCAGCATTTT

D: TRBD1
V: TRBV9
J: TRBJ2-2
size: few
CDR3: CASSVTGGADTGELFF
DNA: TGTGCCAGCAGCGTTACAGGGGGCGCCGACACCGGGGAGCTGTTTTTT

D: NA
V: TRBV6-6
J: TRBJ1-5
size: NA
CDR3: CASSYSGLQHF
DNA: TGTGCCAGCAGTTACTCGGGGCTCCAGCATTTT

D: TRBD2
V: TRBV13
J: TRBJ2-3
size: NA
CDR3: CASSWGPAGATDTQYF
DNA: TGTGCCAGCAGCTGGGGACCAGCGGGGGCGACAGATACGCAGTATTTT

D: NA
V: TRBV11-2
J: TRBJ1-5
size: many
CDR3: CASRDRVDQPQHF
DNA: TGTGCCAGCAGGGATAGGGTTGATCAGCCCCAGCATTTT

D: NA
V: TRBV29-1
J: TRBJ2-7
size: few
CDR3: CSAEEGDKGTCEQYF
DNA: TGCAGCGCCGAGGAGGGGGATAAAGGGACCTGCGAGCAGTACTTC

D: TRBD1
V: TRBV6-5
J: TRBJ2-3
size: many
CDR3: CATDDSPGTGGPDTQYF
DNA: TGTGCCACCGACGACTCACCCGGGACAGGGGGTCCAGATACGCAGTATTTT

D: NA
V: TRBV28
J: TRBJ2-5
size: many
CDR3: CASSVIHGPGETQYF
DNA: TGTGCCAGCAGTGTAATTCACGGACCGGGGGAGACCCAGTACTTC

D: NA
V: TRBV30
J: TRBJ1-5
size: NA
CDR3: CAWSVGSAWGQPQHF
DNA: TGTGCCTGGAGTGTTGGTTCGGCCTGGGGTCAGCCCCAGCATTTT

D: TRBD1
V: TRBV6-2/TRBV6-3
J: TRBJ1-1
size: NA
CDR3: CASSYSRDRGRVNTEAFF
DNA: TGTGCCAGCAGTTATTCCCGGGACAGGGGGCGCGTGAACACTGAAGCTTTCTTT

D: NA
V: TRBV7-9
J: TRBJ2-7
size: NA
CDR3: CASSDRDLYYEQYF
DNA: TGTGCCAGCAGCGACCGGGACTTATACTACGAGCAGTACTTC

D: TRBD2
V: TRBV10-1
J: TRBJ2-1
size: NA
CDR3: CASSEALAGPYNEQFF
DNA: TGCGCCAGCAGTGAGGCTCTAGCGGGGCCCTACAATGAGCAGTTCTTC

D: NA
V: TRBV11-2
J: TRBJ2-1
size: few
CDR3: CASSLRFSDEQFF
DNA: TGTGCCAGCAGCTTAAGGTTTAGCGATGAGCAGTTCTTC

D: NA
V: TRBV7-6
J: TRBJ2-1
size: NA
CDR3: CASSFSGSLHEQFF
DNA: TGTGCCAGCAGCTTTTCCGGGAGCCTCCATGAGCAGTTCTTC

D: NA
V: TRBV4-3
J: TRBJ1-5
size: many
CDR3: CASSQDFDNQPQHF
DNA: TGCGCCAGCAGCCAAGATTTCGACAATCAGCCCCAGCATTTT

D: TRBD2
V: TRBV11-2
J: TRBJ2-1
size: NA
CDR3: CASSPGLAGLFSYNEQFF
DNA: TGTGCCAGCAGCCCGGGACTAGCGGGCCTGTTCTCCTACAATGAGCAGTTCTTC

D: TRBD1
V: TRBV4-3
J: TRBJ1-2
size: few
CDR3: CASSQDGSEGAYGYTF
DNA: TGCGCCAGCAGCCAAGACGGATCAGAGGGGGCGTATGGCTACACCTTC

D: NA
V: TRBV9
J: TRBJ2-3
size: NA
CDR3: CARRAVAGPDTPYF
DNA: TGTGCCCGCCGCGCGGTCGCTGGCCCAGATACGCCGTATTTT

D: NA
V: TRBV28
J: TRBJ2-7
size: many
CDR3: CASSPRMYSYEQYF
DNA: TGTGCCAGCAGTCCCCGGATGTACTCCTACGAGCAGTACTTC

D: NA
V: TRBV29-1
J: TRBJ1-1
size: many
CDR3: CSVFGSGLGTEAFF
DNA: TGCAGCGTTTTTGGTTCCGGGTTGGGCACTGAAGCTTTCTTT

D: TRBD2
V: TRBV30
J: TRBJ2-1
size: NA
CDR3: CAWDDPSGTYNEQFF
DNA: TGTGCCTGGGATGACCCTAGCGGGACCTACAATGAGCAGTTCTTC

D: TRBD2
V: TRBV2
J: TRBJ2-1
size: few
CDR3: CASRSLAGNNEQFF
DNA: TGTGCCAGCAGGTCACTAGCGGGAAACAATGAGCAGTTCTTC

D: TRBD1
V: TRBV29-1
J: TRBJ2-3
size: many
CDR3: CSVDDLGQEGTDTQYF
DNA: TGCAGCGTTGATGATCTAGGACAGGAGGGCACAGATACGCAGTATTTT

D: TRBD1
V: TRBV6-7
J: TRBJ1-4
size: few
CDR3: CASHEGQGNEKLFF
DNA: TGTGCCAGCCACGAGGGACAGGGTAATGAAAAACTGTTTTTT

D: TRBD1
V: TRBV6-6
J: TRBJ2-6
size: few
CDR3: CASRADRVFSQSNSGADVLTF
DNA: TGTGCCAGCAGGGCGGACAGGGTTTTTAGCCAATCTAACTCTGGGGCCGACGTCCTGACTTTC

D: NA
V: TRBV6-2/TRBV6-3
J: TRBJ2-3
size: many
CDR3: CASSYSTVPDTQYF
DNA: TGTGCCAGCAGTTACTCGACTGTCCCAGATACGCAGTATTTT

D: NA
V: TRBV11-2
J: TRBJ2-1
size: NA
CDR3: CASSLFQNNEQFF
DNA: TGTGCCAGCAGCTTATTCCAGAACAATGAGCAGTTCTTC

D: TRBD2
V: TRBV4-3
J: TRBJ2-7
size: many
CDR3: CASSQVVAGAYEQYF
DNA: TGCGCCAGCAGCCAAGTGGTAGCGGGGGCCTACGAGCAGTACTTC

D: TRBD1
V: TRBV19
J: TRBJ2-2
size: NA
CDR3: CASSNRQGRSGELFF
DNA: TGTGCCAGTAGCAATAGACAGGGGAGGTCCGGGGAGCTGTTTTTT

D: TRBD1
V: TRBV5-6
J: TRBJ2-1
size: many
CDR3: CASRNRDRVVNEQFF
DNA: TGTGCCAGCAGGAACCGGGACAGGGTAGTTAATGAGCAGTTCTTC

D: TRBD1
V: TRBV28
J: TRBJ2-1
size: many
CDR3: CASSPPGTGGEQFF
DNA: TGTGCCAGCAGTCCGCCCGGGACAGGGGGTGAGCAGTTCTTC

D: NA
V: TRBV30
J: TRBJ1-1
size: many
CDR3: CAWSLDVRNTEAFF
DNA: TGTGCCTGGAGTTTGGACGTTCGGAACACTGAAGCTTTCTTT

D: NA
V: TRBV27
J: TRBJ2-7
size: few
CDR3: CASREGWANEQYF
DNA: TGTGCCAGCAGGGAGGGATGGGCGAACGAGCAGTACTTC

D: NA
V: TRBV12-3/TRBV12-4
J: TRBJ1-2
size: NA
CDR3: CASSPVSSTGIYGYTF
DNA: TGTGCCAGCAGTCCCGTTTCTTCGACAGGAATCTATGGCTACACCTTC

D: NA
V: TRBV20-1
J: TRBJ2-7
size: NA
CDR3: CSAREASYEQYF
DNA: TGCAGTGCTAGAGAGGCCTCCTACGAGCAGTACTTC

D: TRBD1
V: TRBV28
J: TRBJ1-2
size: NA
CDR3: CASRRTGALDYGYTF
DNA: TGTGCCAGCAGGAGAACAGGGGCCCTCGACTATGGCTACACCTTC

D: NA
V: TRBV13
J: TRBJ2-2
size: NA
CDR3: CASSLERESAGELFF
DNA: TGTGCCAGCAGCTTAGAGAGAGAGTCTGCCGGGGAGCTGTTTTTT

D: NA
V: TRBV24-1
J: TRBJ2-1
size: NA
CDR3: CATSDLDVTGEPEQFF
DNA: TGTGCCACCAGTGATCTTGATGTAACGGGAGAGCCTGAGCAGTTCTTC

D: TRBD2
V: TRBV20-1
J: TRBJ2-1
size: NA
CDR3: CSASPLAGNYNEQFF
DNA: TGCAGTGCTAGTCCTTTAGCGGGGAATTACAATGAGCAGTTCTTC

D: TRBD2
V: TRBV24-1
J: TRBJ2-1
size: NA
CDR3: CATSPAGGYNEQFF
DNA: TGTGCCACCAGTCCGGCGGGGGGGTACAATGAGCAGTTCTTC

D: NA
V: TRBV7-6
J: TRBJ2-6
size: many
CDR3: CASSLWADVSGANVLTF
DNA: TGTGCCAGCAGCTTATGGGCGGACGTCTCTGGGGCCAACGTCCTGACTTTC